This T cell receptor beta chain was retrieved from a study of identical twins. There are 15 residues in the CDR3. From germline, CDR1 is DFQATT and CDR2 SNEGSKA (reference sequence). J gave up 1 base and V 6 bases, and 10 bases lay outside the gene matches. This clonotype showed up many times. Its antigen is currently unknown. cDNA carried unique molecular identifiers, and a universal primer site was added by template switching. MiXCR, run by TCRdb on the 5' RACE reads, gives a single entry per CDR3 protein. The sample lists approximately 630,000 distinct CDR3 sequences, less than 9% occurring once. Regarding the study as a whole: Cross-sectional statistical analysis was relied on for the conclusions, without the same donors being followed. For out-of-frame beta sequences, excess twin sharing was weaker.

These same data were also listed under a study on yellow fever vaccine responses in identical twins. From that study: It has been reported that, in twins, the vaccine T cell response seemed partly convergent and partly personalized.

The specimen was PBMCs. The genes are TRBV20-1 and TRBJ2-5, with TRBD1 matching 8 bases. The sequence came from a woman between 18 and 30 years old in good health. The CDR3 region has the DNA TGCAGTGCCCAATTACCCGACAGGGGCCAAGAGACCCAGTACTTC. Protein: CSAQLPDRGQETQYF.